The clone carrying this T cell receptor (beta chain) has at least ten counts. In this cohort, patients with other autoimmune diseases, uncontrolled infections, pregnancy or lactation were excluded. It was on clinical symptoms, serum thyroxine, TRAb, thyroid ultrasound and orbital computed tomography that diagnosis relied. This entry belongs to a study of Graves' ophthalmopathy and Graves' hyperthyroidism. About the research overall: At initial diagnosis, peripheral blood was obtained, and this preceded any treatment.

RNA transcripts provided the template for amplifying TCR beta CDR3 regions. HTBI-primed RT-PCR formed the first round, and a multiplex PCR formed the second. TCRdb re-analysed the multiplex PCR reads in MiXCR, keeping a single row per CDR3 protein. The sample lists under 250,000 distinct CDR3 sequences; 20% to 25% were seen once. The germline CDR1 and CDR2 sequences are MDHEN and SYDVKM. The CDR3 consists of 16 residues. V shed 3 bases and J shed 2 bases, with 14 bases lying between them. The sample was peripheral blood. The chain combines TRBV28 with TRBJ1-5; maybe TRBD1 (6 bases). This receptor was taken from a woman in her fifties or sixties with Graves' ophthalmopathy. This CDR3 is CASSFLVGGRNQPQHF. As DNA, the CDR3 is TGTGCCAGCAGTTTCCTAGTCGGGGGGCGCAATCAGCCCCAGCATTTT.